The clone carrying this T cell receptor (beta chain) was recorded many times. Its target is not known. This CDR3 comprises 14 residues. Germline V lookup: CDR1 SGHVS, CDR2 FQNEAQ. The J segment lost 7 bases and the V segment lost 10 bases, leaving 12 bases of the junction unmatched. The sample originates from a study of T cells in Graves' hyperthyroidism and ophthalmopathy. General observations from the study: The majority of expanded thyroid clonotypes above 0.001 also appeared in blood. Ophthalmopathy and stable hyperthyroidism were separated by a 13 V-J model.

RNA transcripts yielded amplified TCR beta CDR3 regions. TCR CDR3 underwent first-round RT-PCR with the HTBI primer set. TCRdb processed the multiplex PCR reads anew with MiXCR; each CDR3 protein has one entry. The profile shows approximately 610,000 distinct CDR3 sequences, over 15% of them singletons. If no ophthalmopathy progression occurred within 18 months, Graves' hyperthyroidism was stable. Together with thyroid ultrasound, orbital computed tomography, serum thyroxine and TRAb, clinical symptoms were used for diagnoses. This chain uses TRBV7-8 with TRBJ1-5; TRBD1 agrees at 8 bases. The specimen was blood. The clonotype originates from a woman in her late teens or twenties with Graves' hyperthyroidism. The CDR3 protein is CATGGQGAGQPQHF. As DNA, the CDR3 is TGTGCCACCGGGGGGCAGGGGGCAGGGCAGCCCCAGCATTTT.